Sequencing of this T cell receptor (beta chain) was carried out in a study of T cell responses to AZD1222 COVID-19 vaccine. The assay was immunoSEQ multiplex PCR, and TCRdb's table has in-frame clones only and misses some. Of about 75,000 clones in the sample, around 86% were seen once. Study-wide results and caveats: Within unmutated variant regions lay the reported targets of nearly half of spike-specific TCRs.

Trimming took off 6 bases at V and 5 bases at J, with 11 bases between the two ends. The V gene's germline CDR1 is MDHEN and CDR2 SYDVKM. This CDR3 contains 13 residues. Comments on this clone: Its antigen is undetermined.

This sequence joins TRBV28 and TRBJ1-5; D may be TRBD1 (5 bases). This TCR came from an adult who received the AZD1222 COVID-19 vaccine. The sequencing used peripheral blood, collected 28 days after the second AZD1222 dose. The CDR3 sequence is CASSWGRDQPQHF. Written as DNA, the CDR3 is TGTGCCAGCAGCTGGGGCAGAGATCAGCCCCAGCATTTT.